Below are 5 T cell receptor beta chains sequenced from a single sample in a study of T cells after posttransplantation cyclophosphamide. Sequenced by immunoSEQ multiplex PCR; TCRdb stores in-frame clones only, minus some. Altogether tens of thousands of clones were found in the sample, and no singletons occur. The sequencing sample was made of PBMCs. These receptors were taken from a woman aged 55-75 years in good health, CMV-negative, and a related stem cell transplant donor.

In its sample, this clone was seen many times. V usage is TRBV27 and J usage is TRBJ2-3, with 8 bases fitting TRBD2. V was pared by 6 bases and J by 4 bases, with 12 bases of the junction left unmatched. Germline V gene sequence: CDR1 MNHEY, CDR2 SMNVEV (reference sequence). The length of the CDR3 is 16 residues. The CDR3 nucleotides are TGTGCCAGCAGATCCTCTCGGGGGGGCGGTGCAGATACGCAGTATTTT. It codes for CASRSSRGGGADTQYF.

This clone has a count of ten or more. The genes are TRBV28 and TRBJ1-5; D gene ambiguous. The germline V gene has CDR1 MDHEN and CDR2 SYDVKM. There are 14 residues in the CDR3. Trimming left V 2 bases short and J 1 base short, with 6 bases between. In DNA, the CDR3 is TGTGCCAGCAGTTTACTCGGGAGCAATCAGCCCCAGCATTTT. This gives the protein CASSLLGSNQPQHF.

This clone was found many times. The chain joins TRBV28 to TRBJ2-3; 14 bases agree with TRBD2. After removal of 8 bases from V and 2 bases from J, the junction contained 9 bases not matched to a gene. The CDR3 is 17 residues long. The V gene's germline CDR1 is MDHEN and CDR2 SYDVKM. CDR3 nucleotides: TGTGCCAGCGGGGGACTAGCGGGAGCCAAAGTCACAGATACGCAGTATTTT. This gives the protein CASGGLAGAKVTDTQYF.

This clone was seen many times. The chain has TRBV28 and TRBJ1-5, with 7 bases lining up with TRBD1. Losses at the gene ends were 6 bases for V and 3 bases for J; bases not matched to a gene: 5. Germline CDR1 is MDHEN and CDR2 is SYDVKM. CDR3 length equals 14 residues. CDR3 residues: CASRKTGPNQPQHF. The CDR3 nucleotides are TGTGCCAGCAGAAAGACAGGGCCCAATCAGCCCCAGCATTTT.

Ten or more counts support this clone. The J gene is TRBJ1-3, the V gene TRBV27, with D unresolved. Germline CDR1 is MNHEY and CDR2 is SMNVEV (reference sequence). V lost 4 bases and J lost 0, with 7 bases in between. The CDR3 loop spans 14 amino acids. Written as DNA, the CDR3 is TGTGCCAGCAGTTATACATCCTCTGGAAACACCATATATTTT. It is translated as CASSYTSSGNTIYF.